The text below deals with one TCR beta chain. The antigen remains undetermined. Using a J-beta primer mix together with a sample-barcoded 5' primer, a second PCR was run for about 6 to 12 cycles. TCRdb processed the 5' RACE reads anew with MiXCR; each CDR3 protein has one entry. Found here are roughly 1.6 million distinct CDR3 sequences, roughly 32% of them singletons; the top ten hold about 11%. PBMCs numbering at least 6.5 million were isolated per sample. This CDR3 region has 14 residues. V dropped 6 bases and J dropped 4; count of bases not matched to a gene: 5. The V gene's germline CDR1 is MNHEY and CDR2 SVGAGI. This sample was included in a study of blood T cells in healthy people across ages. In the study overall: Template switching recovered approximately one barcoded beta molecule for every two T cells. General study findings and limits: Both naive CD4+ cell counts and diversity were greater in long-lived donors than in aged donors. Unknown donor CMV status possibly confounded expanded clonotype changes.

Sample: blood. This receptor was identified in a young woman in good health. The V call is TRBV6-5, the J call TRBJ2-5; 10 nucleotides match TRBD1. CDR3 sequence (DNA): TGTGCCAGCAGGGGACAGGGGATCGGAGAGACCCAGTACTTC. Amino acids: CASRGQGIGETQYF.